The rows below give T cell receptor beta chains drawn from one sample of a study of human T cells and chemical hapten exposure. TCRdb re-derived calls from the RACE reads in MiXCR, one entry per CDR3 protein. The sample comprises about 160,000 distinct CDR3 sequences, 25% to 35% of which are singletons, and approximately 2.1% rests with the top ten. The sequenced sample was whole blood, obtained in connection with sensitization to the hapten diphenylcyclopropenone (DPC). These receptors all stem from a woman between 18 and 29 years old with alopecia areata. Some clones in this sample may be carry-over from other donors' samples. Each CDR3 is given with its conserved first and last residue. A D gene is named only where the DNA matches it firmly. Where a row states a size, it is once, few, many or the class of an expanded clone; other rows omit it.

>TRBJ2-5|TRBV20-1|NA|NA
TGCAGTGAGGGGGGCGTAGAGACCCAGTACTTC
CSEGGVETQYF
>TRBJ1-2|TRBV20-1|few|NA
TGCAGTGCTAGACCGGACGGCCTTAACTATGGCTACACCTTC
CSARPDGLNYGYTF
>TRBJ1-4|TRBV27|NA|TRBD1
TGTGCCAGCAGTATCAACAGGGGGGGGGGCGAAAAACTGTTTTTT
CASSINRGGGEKLFF
>TRBJ2-3|TRBV15|NA|TRBD2
TGTGCCACCAGCAGGGGACTAGCGGGAGGAGTAGATACGCAGTATTTT
CATSRGLAGGVDTQYF
>TRBJ1-1|TRBV4-3|NA|NA
TGCGCCAGCAGCCAATCCCGATGGAACACTGAAGCTTTCTTT
CASSQSRWNTEAFF
>TRBJ1-5|TRBV4-2|NA|NA
TGTGCCAGCAGCCAACATCGGAACCCGGGACAGCCCCAGCATTTT
CASSQHRNPGQPQHF
>TRBJ2-7|TRBV20-1|NA|TRBD1
TGCAGTGCCTCACAGGGGGCCTACGAGCCGTACTTC
CSASQGAYEPYF
>TRBJ2-1|TRBV5-1|few|TRBD2
TGCGCCAGCACTATCCTTTCTAGCGGGGGGTATGAGCAGTTCTTC
CASTILSSGGYEQFF
>TRBJ2-7|TRBV13|NA|NA
TGTGCCAGCAGCACTGACCGGCTATCCTACGAGCAGTACTTC
CASSTDRLSYEQYF
>TRBJ1-2|TRBV12-3/TRBV12-4|NA|NA
TGTGCCAGCAGTTTTCGCAGGGGTGGCTACACCTTC
CASSFRRGGYTF
>TRBJ2-1|TRBV2|few|NA
TGTGCCAGCACTTCCAGGGGAGCACCTAACAATGAGCAGTTCTTC
CASTSRGAPNNEQFF
>TRBJ2-1|TRBV6-2/TRBV6-3|NA|NA
TGTGCCAGCACCGGGTTCTACAATGAGCAGTTCTTC
CASTGFYNEQFF
>TRBJ2-1|TRBV20-1|few|NA
TGCAGTGCTAGAGTGGTAGGGGAGCAGTTCTTC
CSARVVGEQFF
>TRBJ1-5|TRBV2|few|NA
TGTGCCAGCAGTGAAGAGTTCAATCAGCCCCAGCATTTT
CASSEEFNQPQHF
>TRBJ1-1|TRBV11-1|NA|NA
TGTGCCAGCAGGCCAGGGATCATGAACACTGAAGCTTTCTTT
CASRPGIMNTEAFF
>TRBJ2-1|TRBV20-1|NA|NA
TGCAGTGCTAAAGAGAAAGGTTTCTACAATGAGCAGTTCTTC
CSAKEKGFYNEQFF
>TRBJ1-6|TRBV10-3|once|NA
TGTGCCATCAGTGAGTTTGAGGGACGGAATTCACCCCTCCACTTT
CAISEFEGRNSPLHF
>TRBJ1-3|TRBV12-3/TRBV12-4|NA|NA
TGTGCCAGCCGGGGCGCCGGAAACACCATATATTTT
CASRGAGNTIYF
>TRBJ2-1|TRBV28|few|TRBD2
TGTGCCAGCAGTGGAGTGAGACTAGCTGGCGATGAGCAGTTCTTC
CASSGVRLAGDEQFF
>TRBJ2-6|TRBV2|NA|NA
TGTGCCAGCAGTGGGGGACGTGGGGCCAACGTCCTGACTTTC
CASSGGRGANVLTF
>TRBJ2-7|TRBV5-5|NA|TRBD2
TGTGCCAGCAGCGCGGGACTAGCGGGGGTCTACGAGCAGTACTTC
CASSAGLAGVYEQYF
>TRBJ2-7|TRBV7-2|many|TRBD2
TGTGCCAGCAGAGGCCCGGGACTAGCGGGGGGGTTTAAGGGCGAGCAGTACTTC
CASRGPGLAGGFKGEQYF
>TRBJ2-6|TRBV19|few|NA
TGTGCCAGTAGTATCAACGGTGGCTCTGGGGCCAACGTCCTGACTTTC
CASSINGGSGANVLTF
>TRBJ2-7|TRBV4-1|NA|NA
TGCGCCAGCAGCCAGGGCCAAGGCGGGGCCGTATCCTACGAGCAGTACTTC
CASSQGQGGAVSYEQYF
>TRBJ2-4|TRBV12-3/TRBV12-4|NA|NA
TGTGCCAGCAGTTCGGTAGCCAAAAACATTCAGTACTTC
CASSSVAKNIQYF
>TRBJ1-1|TRBV5-6|few|NA
TGTGCCAGCAGCGTAGACAGGAGGAACACTGAAGCTTTCTTT
CASSVDRRNTEAFF
>TRBJ2-3|TRBV4-1|many|TRBD2
TGCGCCAGCAGCCAAGTTGGACTAGGCACAGATACGCAGTATTTT
CASSQVGLGTDTQYF
>TRBJ2-5|TRBV6-6|NA|NA
TGTGCCAGCAGTTACTTCGGGGGACAGGAGACCCAGTACTTC
CASSYFGGQETQYF
>TRBJ1-2|TRBV27|few|TRBD1
TGTGCCAGCAGTTTCGCAGGGGGCGGCTACACCTTC
CASSFAGGGYTF
>TRBJ1-1|TRBV27|few|NA
TGTGCCAGCAGTTCCGGCTCGGCTGAAGCTTTCTTT
CASSSGSAEAFF
>TRBJ2-5|TRBV6-2/TRBV6-3|few|NA
TGTGCCAGCATAGGACTTTATCAAGAGACCCAGTACTTC
CASIGLYQETQYF
>TRBJ1-2|TRBV5-1|NA|NA
TGCGCCAGCAGCTTGGAAGGCAGGGGAAGGGACAACTATGGCTACACCTTC
CASSLEGRGRDNYGYTF
>TRBJ2-2|TRBV20-1|few|TRBD2
TGCAGTGCTAAAACCGGGACTAGCGCCACCGGGGAGCTGTTTTTT
CSAKTGTSATGELFF
>TRBJ2-4|TRBV20-1|NA|TRBD2
TGCAGTGCTAGAGATCCGGGACTAGGGTACATTCAGTACTTC
CSARDPGLGYIQYF
>TRBJ2-7|TRBV7-6|few|TRBD2
TGTGCCAGCAGCTTAGGGACTAGCGGGAGGAAAGGGGAGCAGTACTTC
CASSLGTSGRKGEQYF
>TRBJ2-1|TRBV29-1|few|NA
TGCAGCGTAAGAGGGCCAACAGCACATGAGCAGTTCTTC
CSVRGPTAHEQFF
>TRBJ1-2|TRBV7-9|NA|NA
TGTGCCAGCAGCAACCCAGGAATCGCATATGGCTACACCTTC
CASSNPGIAYGYTF
>TRBJ2-3|TRBV28|NA|NA
TGTGCCAGCAGTTTCTGGGGACAACAGTATTTT
CASSFWGQQYF
>TRBJ1-1|TRBV6-5|NA|NA
TGTGCCAGCAGTTACGGGGCTTTGGTGAAGGACACTGAAGCTTTCTTT
CASSYGALVKDTEAFF
>TRBJ2-1|TRBV7-2|NA|NA
TGTGCCAGCAGCTTTTGGGGTAATTACAATGAGCAGTTCTTC
CASSFWGNYNEQFF
>TRBJ2-7|TRBV2|NA|NA
TGTGCCAGCAGGCAAAGCGAGCAGTACTTC
CASRQSEQYF
>TRBJ2-2|TRBV5-1|NA|TRBD2
TGCGCCAGCAAGGAGGGAGGACTAGCGCAAGGGGAGCTGTTTTTT
CASKEGGLAQGELFF
>TRBJ2-3|TRBV9|few|NA
TGTGCCAGCGGAACAGATACGCAGTATTTT
CASGTDTQYF
>TRBJ1-1|TRBV5-6|few|NA
TGTGCCAGCAGCTTGGAAGGTGAAGCTTTCTTT
CASSLEGEAFF
>TRBJ2-3|TRBV20-1|few|TRBD2
TGCAGTGCTAGCACTAGCGGGGGGTACACAGATACGCAGTATTTT
CSASTSGGYTDTQYF
>TRBJ1-1|TRBV25-1|few|NA
TGTGCCAGCAGTGATAGGGCGGGGAACACTGAAGCTTTCTTT
CASSDRAGNTEAFF
>TRBJ1-1|TRBV12-5|NA|NA
TGTGCTAGTGGGAACGCTTACACTGAAGCTTTCTTT
CASGNAYTEAFF
>TRBJ1-5|TRBV5-4|many|NA
TGTGCCAGCAGCTTGGGAGGACGGAATCAGCCCCAGCATTTT
CASSLGGRNQPQHF
>TRBJ1-5|TRBV15|NA|NA
TGTGCCACCAGCAGAGGATTTGGGAGCAATCAGCCCCAGCATTTT
CATSRGFGSNQPQHF
>TRBJ2-5|TRBV4-3|NA|TRBD2
TGCGCCAGCAGCCAACGACAAAAGGGACTAGCGGGCCAAGAGACCCAGTACTTC
CASSQRQKGLAGQETQYF
>TRBJ2-7|TRBV4-2|many|TRBD2
TGTGCCAGCAGCCCAAGAGCGGGGTTCGACGAGCAGTACTTC
CASSPRAGFDEQYF
>TRBJ2-5|TRBV20-1|NA|TRBD1
TGCAGTGCTAGACAGGGGGAAGAGACCCAGTACTTC
CSARQGEETQYF
>TRBJ1-2|TRBV29-1|NA|NA
TGCAGCGTTGAAGATAGGAAGGAAAACTATGGCTACACCTTC
CSVEDRKENYGYTF
>TRBJ2-3|TRBV9|many|NA
TGTGCCAGCAGCGTAGCGGGGAGCGGAGATACGCAGTATTTT
CASSVAGSGDTQYF
>TRBJ2-3|TRBV7-2|few|NA
TGTGCCAGCAGCCGGGACTCGGGGCCCGATACGCAGTATTTT
CASSRDSGPDTQYF